These T cell receptor beta chains were read from a single sample in a study of radiotherapy plus CTLA-4 blockade in lung cancer. Libraries were prepared by immunoSEQ multiplex PCR; TCRdb keeps only in-frame clonotypes and omits some of them. Among about 49,000 clones listed, roughly four fifths were seen once. The specimen was peripheral blood, collected from a patient treated with radiotherapy plus ipilimumab. The receptor set was obtained from a human donor with non-small cell lung cancer who had stable disease on radiotherapy plus ipilimumab. Each CDR3 is given without its conserved first and last residue. Each record gives: J gene, V gene, CDR3 protein.

>TRBJ2-7|TRBV2
ASSELAGGAYEQY
>TRBJ2-2|TRBV18
ASSPAGAAGELF
>TRBJ1-2|TRBV7-9
ASSSVQGRGGDYGYT
>TRBJ1-1|TRBV11-3
ASSSGGNTEAF
>TRBJ2-7|TRBV27
ATRDGAYEQY
>TRBJ2-7|TRBV30
AWRLTTGARYEQY
>TRBJ2-7|TRBV7-8
ASSPELGQGSYEQY
>TRBJ1-1|TRBV19
ASSISTQRSRLMNTEAF
>TRBJ1-1|TRBV5-1
ASSKDRETEAF
>TRBJ2-3|TRBV5-1
ASSLGGFGTSGTDTQY
>TRBJ1-2|TRBV6-6
ASSYSGRTGLGYT
>TRBJ1-3|TRBV4-1
ASSQEWDASPGNTIY
>TRBJ1-2|TRBV7-2
ASSLSTGAGYGYT
>TRBJ2-5|TRBV5-4
ASSAPTGSETQY
>TRBJ1-2|TRBV14
ASSQSANYGYT
>TRBJ2-1|TRBV20-1
SAGYNEQF
>TRBJ2-1|TRBV5-1
ASSLGGTSSYNEQF
>TRBJ2-1|TRBV4-1
ASSNYNEQF
>TRBJ1-1|TRBV19
ASSIGGQGRLMNTEAF
>TRBJ1-4|TRBV18
ASSPRDRAEKLF
>TRBJ1-1|TRBV7-3
ASSGRADTEAF
>TRBJ2-5|TRBV6-6
ASTQGETQY
>TRBJ2-5|TRBV10-2
ASSEGRGVLTGTQY
>TRBJ1-2|TRBV6-6
ASSSRNPANYGYT
>TRBJ1-1|TRBV25-1
ASSEIRGRETEAF
>TRBJ2-1|TRBV28
ASSLGGGYYNEQF
>TRBJ2-1|TRBV6-1
ASSELGTSGGEF
>TRBJ1-2|TRBV6-5
ASSPDRGSSYGYT
>TRBJ1-2|TRBV28
AIPYSTGREDYGYT
>TRBJ1-3|TRBV28
ASSRQGSTGNTIY
>TRBJ1-6|TRBV6-6
ASTDRRLVNSPLH
>TRBJ2-3|TRBV5-1
ASGPGGTTSTDTQY
>TRBJ2-1|TRBV6-5
ASRLRARYNEQF
>TRBJ1-1|TRBV19
ASSNRGANAEAF
>TRBJ1-2|TRBV19
ASRMAPGTDYYRYGYT
>TRBJ1-5|TRBV19
ASSGTQGALVQPQH
>TRBJ1-5|TRBV28
ASSRQDGAVGPQH
>TRBJ1-5|TRBV6-6
ASRNYQDPTRPQH
>TRBJ1-3|TRBV6-5
ASSYNRGNTIY
>TRBJ2-3|TRBV7-9
ASSMGLVTDTQY
>TRBJ2-3|TRBV4-3
ASSQDTPARASTDTQY
>TRBJ2-4|TRBV19
ASSIEGSPNIQY
>TRBJ1-5|TRBV19
ASVRTGQGAGQPQH
>TRBJ2-2|TRBV20-1
SGTSGGELF
>TRBJ1-2|TRBV19
ATYNYGYT